A selection of T cell receptor beta chains follows, all from one sample in a study of shared clonotypes between healthy human individuals. Only in-frame clones appear in the TCRdb table, and some are missing; sequencing was by immunoSEQ multiplex PCR. The profile shows about 2.1 million clones, around 93% of them singletons. Material: naive CD8+ T cells from PBMCs. The receptors were sampled from a man aged 18 to 30 in good health. Some clones in this sample may be carry-over from other donors' samples. Both conserved end residues are part of each CDR3. D genes are given only for firm matches. A row's size may be missing; if present it is once, few, many or a size class.

d_gene	v_gene	j_gene	abundance	CDR3aa	CDR3nt
-	TRBV6-5	TRBJ2-7	-	CASSWDLYEQYF	TGTGCCAGCAGTTGGGACCTTTACGAGCAGTACTTC
-	TRBV19	TRBJ1-2	-	CASGKTATSYGYTF	TGTGCCAGCGGGAAGACAGCGACTTCCTATGGCTACACCTTC
-	TRBV5-4	TRBJ1-2	-	CASSFPGPNYGYTF	TGTGCCAGCAGCTTTCCAGGGCCTAACTATGGCTACACCTTC
-	TRBV4-1	TRBJ1-3	-	CASSRTLEPGNTIYF	TGCGCCAGCAGCCGAACCCTCGAACCTGGAAACACCATATATTTT
-	TRBV19	TRBJ2-7	-	CASSPNGLHEQYF	TGTGCCAGTAGTCCAAACGGGCTCCACGAGCAGTACTTC
-	TRBV11-2	TRBJ1-1	-	CASRPPATRGEAFF	TGTGCCAGCAGGCCCCCGGCGACGAGGGGAGAAGCTTTCTTT
TRBD2	TRBV27	TRBJ2-7	-	CASSLGSGGYEQYF	TGTGCCAGCAGTTTAGGAAGCGGGGGGTACGAGCAGTACTTC
-	TRBV27	TRBJ2-1	-	CASGTFFLQFF	TGTGCCAGCGGGACCTTCTTTTTGCAGTTCTTC
-	TRBV5-1	TRBJ2-3	-	CASSLHPTNRTDTQYF	TGCGCCAGCAGCTTGCATCCGACTAACCGCACAGATACGCAGTATTTT
-	TRBV14	TRBJ1-2	-	CASSHNASPGYTF	TGTGCCAGCAGCCACAACGCCAGCCCCGGCTACACCTTC
-	TRBV29-1	TRBJ2-7	-	CSVTPGQSYEQYF	TGCAGCGTTACGCCGGGCCAATCTTACGAGCAGTACTTC
-	TRBV30	TRBJ1-1	-	CAWSVKRLNTEAFF	TGTGCCTGGAGTGTAAAACGGCTGAACACTGAAGCTTTCTTT
-	TRBV28	TRBJ1-6	-	CASSDNSPLHF	TGTGCCAGCAGTGATAATTCACCCCTCCACTTT
-	TRBV27	TRBJ2-1	-	CASSVSARNEQFF	TGTGCCAGCTCCGTGTCCGCGCGGAATGAGCAGTTCTTC
-	TRBV28	TRBJ2-5	once	CASSLLRSEETQYF	TGTGCCAGCAGTTTACTGCGCAGTGAAGAGACCCAGTACTTC
TRBD2	TRBV7-9	TRBJ2-7	-	CASSLGLAGGIAYEQYF	TGTGCCAGCAGCCTTGGGCTAGCGGGAGGGATCGCCTACGAGCAGTACTTC
-	TRBV4-2	TRBJ2-3	-	CASSVGLPTSTDTQYF	TGTGCCAGCAGCGTAGGACTCCCTACTAGCACAGATACGCAGTATTTT
TRBD2	TRBV9	TRBJ2-3	-	CASSVGAGGHDTQYF	TGTGCCAGCAGCGTAGGGGCGGGAGGGCACGATACGCAGTATTTT
-	TRBV9	TRBJ2-5	-	CASSSRVSKETQYF	TGTGCCAGCAGCTCAAGGGTCAGTAAAGAGACCCAGTACTTC
-	TRBV6-1	TRBJ2-7	-	CASSDWGTGYEQYF	TGTGCCAGCAGTGACTGGGGTACCGGGTACGAGCAGTACTTC
TRBD1	TRBV27	TRBJ2-7	-	CASSPLAGGRPYEQYF	TGTGCCAGCAGTCCACTAGCAGGGGGCAGGCCCTACGAGCAGTACTTC